The clone carrying this TCR beta chain was picked up a small number of times. Its antigen is not known. CDR1 and CDR2 from the germline V gene are SGHNT and YYREEE (reference sequence). There are 13 residues in the CDR3. Germline trimming cut 5 bases from V and 10 bases from J; bases unmatched to any gene: 9. Every donor had blood drawn once into heparin, 100 to 150 mL on average. CD4+ naive, central memory, regulatory and stem cell-like memory cells were sorted via CD45RO/CCR7/CD25/CD127/CD95/CD27. This sample is drawn from a study of beta chain features in type 1 diabetes. Whole-study results and caveats: These data did not resolve whether HLA type affects TCRB rearrangement. Compared to healthy donors, patients appeared to have naive, central memory and Treg TCRB repertoires that were more alike. Significant though moderate, a shortening of TCRB CDR3s appeared in all four CD4+ subsets of Type 1 diabetes patients.

Investigators reverse transcribed all isolated RNA, so they sequenced expressed TCRB transcripts. Here immunoSEQ multiplex PCR was the method, and the copy in TCRdb shows in-frame clones only, minus some. The sample contains around 180,000 clones, 7.8% of which appear only once. This clonotype was sampled from a woman aged 40 to 49 with type 1 diabetes. J is TRBJ2-1 and V is TRBV5-4, with 7 bases fitting TRBD2. Sequenced: central memory CD4+ T cells from blood. The CDR3 DNA reads as TGTGCCAGCAGTCCCGCAGCGGGATACGAGCAGTTCTTC. Residues: CASSPAAGYEQFF.